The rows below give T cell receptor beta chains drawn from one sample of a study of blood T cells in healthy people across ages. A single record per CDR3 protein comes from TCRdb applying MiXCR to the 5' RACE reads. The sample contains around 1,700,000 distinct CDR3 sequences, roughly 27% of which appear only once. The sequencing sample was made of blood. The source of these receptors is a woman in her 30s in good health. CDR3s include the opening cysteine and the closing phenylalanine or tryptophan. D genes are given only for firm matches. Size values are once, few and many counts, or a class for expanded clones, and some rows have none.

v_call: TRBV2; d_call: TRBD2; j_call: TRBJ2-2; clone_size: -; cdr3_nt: TGTGCCAGCAGTGAAGCGGCTATAGCGGGAGCCGGGGAGCTGTTTTTT; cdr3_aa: CASSEAAIAGAGELFF
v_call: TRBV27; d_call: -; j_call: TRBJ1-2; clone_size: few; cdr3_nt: TGTGCCAGCGGAACAGGGCATGGCTACACCTTC; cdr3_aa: CASGTGHGYTF
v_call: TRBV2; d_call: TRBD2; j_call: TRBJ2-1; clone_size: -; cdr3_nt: TGTGCCGGCATTGTTGGACTAGCGGGGGGGTTGTTTTCCCATGAGCAGTTCTTC; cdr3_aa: CAGIVGLAGGLFSHEQFF
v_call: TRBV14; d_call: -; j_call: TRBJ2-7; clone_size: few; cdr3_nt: TGTGCCAGCAGCCGGTGGGGGCTAGCGGAAGAGCAGTACTTC; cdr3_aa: CASSRWGLAEEQYF
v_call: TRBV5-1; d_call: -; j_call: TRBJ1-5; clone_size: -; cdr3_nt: TGCGCCAGCAGCCAGGAGGCGGGCGAGTCGGTTCAGCCCCAGCATTTT; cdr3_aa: CASSQEAGESVQPQHF
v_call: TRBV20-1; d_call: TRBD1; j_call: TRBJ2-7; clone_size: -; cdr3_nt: TGCAGTGCCCACCCCCGGACAGGTTCCTACGAGCAGTACTTC; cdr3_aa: CSAHPRTGSYEQYF
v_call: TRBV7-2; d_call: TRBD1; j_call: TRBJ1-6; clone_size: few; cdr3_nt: TGTGCCAGCAGCTTGGGACAGTCCATAAGAAATTCACCCCCCCACTTT; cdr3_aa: CASSLGQSIRNSPPHF
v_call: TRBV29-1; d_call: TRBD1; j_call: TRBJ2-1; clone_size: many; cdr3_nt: TGCAGCGTTGAAGGGGGGGACAGGGGGATGAATGAGCAGTTCTTC; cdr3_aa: CSVEGGDRGMNEQFF
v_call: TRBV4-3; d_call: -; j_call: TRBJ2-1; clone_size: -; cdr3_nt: TGCGCCAGCGGGCGTTGGGGATCCTCCTACAATGAGCAGTTCTTC; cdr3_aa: CASGRWGSSYNEQFF
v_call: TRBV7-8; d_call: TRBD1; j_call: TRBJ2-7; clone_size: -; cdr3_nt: TGTGCCAGCAGCTTACTCGGGGGACAGGGGGCGCGCGAGCAGTACTTC; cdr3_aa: CASSLLGGQGAREQYF
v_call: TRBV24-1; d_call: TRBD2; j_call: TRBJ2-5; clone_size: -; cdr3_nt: TGTGCCACCAGTGACGCGACTAGCGGGGGGGCAGAGACCCAGTACTTC; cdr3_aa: CATSDATSGGAETQYF
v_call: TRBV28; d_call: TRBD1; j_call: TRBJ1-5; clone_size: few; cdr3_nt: TGTGCCAGCAGGCCCGCGGGACAGGGGGGCAATCAGCCCCAGCATTTT; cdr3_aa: CASRPAGQGGNQPQHF
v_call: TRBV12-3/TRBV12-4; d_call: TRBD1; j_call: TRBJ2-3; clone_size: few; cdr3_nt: TGTGCCAGCAGTGTCACCCCCAGGGGGACGCAGTATTTT; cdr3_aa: CASSVTPRGTQYF
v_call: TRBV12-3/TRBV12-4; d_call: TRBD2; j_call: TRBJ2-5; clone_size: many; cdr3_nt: TGTGCCAGCAGTCCGGGACTAGCGGGAGGAGAGACCCAGTACTTC; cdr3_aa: CASSPGLAGGETQYF
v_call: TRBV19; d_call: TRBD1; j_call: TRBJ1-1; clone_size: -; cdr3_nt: TGTGCCAGTAGTATCCTGGGACAGACGAACACTGAAGCTTTCTTT; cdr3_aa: CASSILGQTNTEAFF